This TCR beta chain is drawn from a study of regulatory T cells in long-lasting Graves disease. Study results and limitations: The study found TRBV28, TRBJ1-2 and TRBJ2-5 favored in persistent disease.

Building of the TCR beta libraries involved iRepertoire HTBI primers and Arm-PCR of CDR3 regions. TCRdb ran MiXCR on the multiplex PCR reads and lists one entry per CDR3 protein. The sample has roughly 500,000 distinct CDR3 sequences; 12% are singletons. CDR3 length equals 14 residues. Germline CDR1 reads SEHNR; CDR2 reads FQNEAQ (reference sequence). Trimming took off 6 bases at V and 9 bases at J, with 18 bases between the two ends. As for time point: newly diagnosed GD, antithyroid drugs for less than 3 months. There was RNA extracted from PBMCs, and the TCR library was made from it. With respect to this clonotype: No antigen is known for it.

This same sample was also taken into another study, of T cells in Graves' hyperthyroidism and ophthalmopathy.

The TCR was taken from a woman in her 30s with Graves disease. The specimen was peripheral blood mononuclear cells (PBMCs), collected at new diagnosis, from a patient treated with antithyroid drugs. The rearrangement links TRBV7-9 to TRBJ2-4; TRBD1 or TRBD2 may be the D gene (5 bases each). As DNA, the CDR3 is TGTGCCAGCAGTCGCCCCGAGGGGAGCGTCATTCAGTACTTC. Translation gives CASSRPEGSVIQYF.